The subject of this entry is one TCR beta chain. The data stem from a study of post-analysis software for immune sequencing data. cDNA libraries for TCR beta contained unique molecular identifiers. Via MiXCR, TCRdb re-called the PCR reads, giving one row per CDR3 protein. The sample lists around 700,000 distinct CDR3 sequences; roughly three fifths were seen once. What was sequenced was blood. The TCR originated in a girl aged 2-15 years with multiple sclerosis.

CDR3 protein: CSAIGTVLTEAFF. CDR3 bases: TGCAGTGCTATCGGGACGGTTCTCACTGAAGCTTTCTTT. The chain links TRBV20-1 to TRBJ1-1; tentative D call: TRBD1 (5 bases). The CDR3 is 13 residues long. Trimming took 4 bases from V and 4 from J, leaving 13 bases between them. Germline values: CDR1 DFQATT, CDR2 SNEGSKA (reference sequence).